The sequence of this T cell receptor beta chain was determined in a study of cytomegalovirus exposure and HLA in healthy donors. Findings and caveats of the study: Later analysis associated a missense DCLRE1C variant with TCR beta V- and J-gene trimming. A classifier reportedly called cytomegalovirus status with high sensitivity and specificity.

The PCR had 60 Vbeta and 13 Jbeta primers. The protocol was immunoSEQ multiplex PCR, while the TCRdb copy is restricted to in-frame clones and leaves out a portion. The data hold 100,000 to 150,000 clones, with approximately 82% observed a single time. The CDR3 contains 14 residues. V dropped 5 bases and J dropped 0 bases, with 8 bases sitting between them. CDR1 SGHRS and CDR2 YFSETQ come from the germline V gene. Remarks on this clone: Its antigen is unidentified.

Sequencing was done on a sample of PBMCs. The chain uses TRBV5-1 and TRBJ1-4; D gene ambiguous. The TCR sequence derives from a female donor in good health and CMV-seronegative. CDR3 sequence reads: CASSGGSTNEKLFF. Written as DNA, the CDR3 is TGCGCCAGCAGTGGCGGATCAACTAATGAAAAACTGTTTTTT.